This is a list of T cell receptor beta chains from one sample in a study of T-cell reconstitution after alpha-beta-depleted transplantation in children. Using its own MiXCR run on the PCR reads, TCRdb lists one record per CDR3 protein. This repertoire shows approximately 290,000 distinct CDR3 sequences, around a tenth found once; its top ten account for 20% to 30%. Material: peripheral blood, obtained 180 days after TCRalphabeta/CD19-depleted stem cell transplant. These receptor sequences come from a male patient between 2 and 10 years old who had a stem cell transplant for chronic granulomatous disease, so the T cells may come from the graft donor. CDR3s include the opening cysteine and the closing phenylalanine or tryptophan. D genes are given only for firm matches. Clone size is given for some rows only: seen once, a few or many times, or a class if the clone is expanded.

V	size	J	D	DNA	CDR3
TRBV20-1	many	TRBJ2-1	NA	TGCAGTGCTGTGCTAGCGCCTCGAACCGGTGATGAGCAGTTCTTC	CSAVLAPRTGDEQFF
TRBV6-5	NA	TRBJ2-5	TRBD2	TGTGCCAGCAGTTACTCTAGCGGGAGGGCCTGGGAGACCCAGTACTTC	CASSYSSGRAWETQYF
TRBV4-2	few	TRBJ2-1	TRBD2	TGTGCCAGCAGCCAAGAGGGCGGGACTAACAATGAGCAGTTCTTC	CASSQEGGTNNEQFF
TRBV9	many	TRBJ2-3	TRBD2	TGTGCCAGCAGCACAGCTAGCGGGGGGCCCACAGATACGCAGTATTTT	CASSTASGGPTDTQYF
TRBV20-1	many	TRBJ2-5	NA	TGCAGTGCTAGCGGGGAGGTAGAGACCCAGTACTTC	CSASGEVETQYF
TRBV3-1	many	TRBJ2-2	NA	TGTGCCAGCAGCCAAGATGGTGGGGTTTCCTACACCGGGGAGCTGTTTTTT	CASSQDGGVSYTGELFF
TRBV13	NA	TRBJ1-4	TRBD1	TGTGCCAGCAGCCGTAACAGGGGACGGGCTAATGAAAAACTGTTTTTT	CASSRNRGRANEKLFF
TRBV7-6	many	TRBJ2-5	TRBD2	TGTGCCAGCAGCCCGGAACTAGCGGGGGGCCAAGAGACCCAGTACTTC	CASSPELAGGQETQYF
TRBV28	many	TRBJ2-5	NA	TGTGCCAGCAGTTACCGGGAAGAGACCCAGTACTTC	CASSYREETQYF
TRBV20-1	many	TRBJ2-3	TRBD2	TGCAGTGCTACTCTAGCGGGAGTAGATACGCAGTATTTT	CSATLAGVDTQYF
TRBV20-1	many	TRBJ1-1	NA	TGCAGTGCTAGGCCTCCAACAGGGAGGAACACTGAAGCTTTCTTT	CSARPPTGRNTEAFF
TRBV7-2	many	TRBJ1-3	NA	TGTGCCAGCAGCCCACCAGGCAGCTCTGGAAACACCATATATTTT	CASSPPGSSGNTIYF
TRBV15	many	TRBJ2-3	TRBD1	TGTGCCACCAGCACGGCGGACAGGGACACAGATACGCAGTATTTT	CATSTADRDTDTQYF
TRBV20-1	many	TRBJ1-2	TRBD1	TGCAGTGCTAGTCCGGGACAGGGGGCCTATGGCTACACCTTC	CSASPGQGAYGYTF
TRBV20-1	many	TRBJ2-1	TRBD2	TGCATGGGCAAGCGGGAGTTCGGTGAGCAGTTCTTC	CMGKREFGEQFF
TRBV25-1	many	TRBJ2-3	NA	TGTGCCAGCAGTGACCCCCGGGACCCCAGCACAGATACGCAGTATTTT	CASSDPRDPSTDTQYF
TRBV6-5	many	TRBJ1-1	NA	TGTGCCAGCAGTTACGATACCCCAGGGGTTGGGATGAACACTGAAGCTTTCTTT	CASSYDTPGVGMNTEAFF
TRBV20-1	many	TRBJ2-7	TRBD2	TGCAGTGCTAGAGATGGAGCGGGAGCCTCCTACGAGCAGTACTTC	CSARDGAGASYEQYF
TRBV12-3/TRBV12-4	NA	TRBJ1-2	TRBD1	TGTGCCAGCAGTCGAACTCCGCTGTGGGACAGGGGGCCCCACGGCTACACCTTC	CASSRTPLWDRGPHGYTF
TRBV10-3	many	TRBJ2-2	TRBD1	TGTGCCATCAGTGACCCGGGACAGGGGGCTGCGGGGGAGCTGTTTTTT	CAISDPGQGAAGELFF
TRBV29-1	many	TRBJ2-7	TRBD1	TGCAGCGTTGAATTCACCGCCGGGACAGGGTTCTACGAGCAGTACTTC	CSVEFTAGTGFYEQYF
TRBV28	NA	TRBJ1-5	NA	TGTGCCAGCGCCGGGGCAGGGGTAGATCAGCCCCAGCATTTT	CASAGAGVDQPQHF
TRBV2	many	TRBJ2-5	NA	TGTGCCAGCATCCGGGTTTTCGGAGAGACCCAGTACTTC	CASIRVFGETQYF